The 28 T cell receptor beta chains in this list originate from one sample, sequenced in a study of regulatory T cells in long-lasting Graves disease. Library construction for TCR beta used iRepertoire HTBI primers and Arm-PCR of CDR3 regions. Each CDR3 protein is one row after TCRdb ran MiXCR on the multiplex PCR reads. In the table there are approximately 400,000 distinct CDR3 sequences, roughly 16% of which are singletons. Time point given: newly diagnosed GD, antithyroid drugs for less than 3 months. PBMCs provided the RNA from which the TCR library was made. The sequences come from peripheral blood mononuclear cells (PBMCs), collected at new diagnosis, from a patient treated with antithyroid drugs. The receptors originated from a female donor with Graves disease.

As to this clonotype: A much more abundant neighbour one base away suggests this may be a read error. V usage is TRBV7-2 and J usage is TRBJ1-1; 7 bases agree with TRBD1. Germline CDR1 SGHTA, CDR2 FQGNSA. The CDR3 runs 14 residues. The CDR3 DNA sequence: TGTGCCTGCAGCTACAATACAGGGGACACTGAAGCTTTCTTT. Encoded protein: CACSYNTGDTEAFF.

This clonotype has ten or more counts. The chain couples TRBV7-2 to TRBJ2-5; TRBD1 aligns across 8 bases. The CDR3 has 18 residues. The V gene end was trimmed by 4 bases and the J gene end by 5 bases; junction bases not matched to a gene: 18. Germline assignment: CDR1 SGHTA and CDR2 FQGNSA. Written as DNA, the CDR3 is TGTGCCAGCAGCTCCACAGGGTGGTTTACAGGGGGTGAGGAGACCCAGTACTTC. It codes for CASSSTGWFTGGEETQYF.

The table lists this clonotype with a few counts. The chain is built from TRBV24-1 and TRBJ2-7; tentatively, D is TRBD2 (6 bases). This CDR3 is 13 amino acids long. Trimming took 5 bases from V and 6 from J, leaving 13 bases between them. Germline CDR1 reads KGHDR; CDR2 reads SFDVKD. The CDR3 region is CATSAFGGTEQYF. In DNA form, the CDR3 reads TGTGCCACCAGTGCTTTCGGGGGTACCGAGCAGTACTTC.

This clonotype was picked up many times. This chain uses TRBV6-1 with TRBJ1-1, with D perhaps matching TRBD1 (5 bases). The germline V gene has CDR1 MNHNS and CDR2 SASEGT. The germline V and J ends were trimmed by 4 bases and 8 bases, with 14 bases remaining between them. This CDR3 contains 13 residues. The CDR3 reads CASSAWGRREAFF. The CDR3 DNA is TGTGCCAGCAGTGCTTGGGGACGGCGGGAAGCTTTCTTT.

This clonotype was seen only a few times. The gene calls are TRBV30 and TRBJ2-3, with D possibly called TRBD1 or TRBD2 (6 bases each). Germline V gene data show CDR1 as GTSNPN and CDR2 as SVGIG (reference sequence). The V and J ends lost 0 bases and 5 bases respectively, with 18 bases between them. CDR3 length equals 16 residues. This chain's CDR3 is CAWSVLPGAPGDTQYF. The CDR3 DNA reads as TGTGCCTGGAGTGTACTTCCGGGGGCCCCAGGAGATACGCAGTATTTT. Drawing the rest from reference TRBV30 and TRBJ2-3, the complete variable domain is SQTIHQWPATLVQPVGSPLSLECTVEGTSNPNLYWYRQAAGRGLQLLFYSVGIGQISSEVPQNLSASRPQDRQFILSSKKLLLSDSGFYLCAWSVLPGAPGDTQYFGPGTRLTVL.

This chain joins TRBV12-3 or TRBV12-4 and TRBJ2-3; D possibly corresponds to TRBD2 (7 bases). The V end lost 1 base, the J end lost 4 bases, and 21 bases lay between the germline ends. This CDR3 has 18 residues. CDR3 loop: CASSLEWGGWRSPDTQYF. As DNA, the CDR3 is TGTGCCAGCAGTTTAGAATGGGGGGGCTGGAGGAGTCCAGATACGCAGTATTTT.

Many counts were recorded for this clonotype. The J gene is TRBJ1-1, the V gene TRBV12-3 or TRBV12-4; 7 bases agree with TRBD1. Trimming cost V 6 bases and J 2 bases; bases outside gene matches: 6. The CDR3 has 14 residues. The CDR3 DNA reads TGTGCCAGCAGGCCGGGACAGACTAACACTGAAGCTTTCTTT. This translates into CASRPGQTNTEAFF.

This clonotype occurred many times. The CDR3 here is CSATSTRTANYGYTF. The CDR3 DNA reads as TGCAGTGCTACCTCCACCCGGACTGCTAACTATGGCTACACCTTC. The rearrangement uses TRBV20-1 and TRBJ1-2; D is ambiguous. This CDR3 is built from 15 residues. The germline V and J ends were trimmed by 4 bases and 0 bases, with 15 bases remaining between them. The germline V gene encodes CDR1 DFQATT and CDR2 SNEGSKA (reference sequence).

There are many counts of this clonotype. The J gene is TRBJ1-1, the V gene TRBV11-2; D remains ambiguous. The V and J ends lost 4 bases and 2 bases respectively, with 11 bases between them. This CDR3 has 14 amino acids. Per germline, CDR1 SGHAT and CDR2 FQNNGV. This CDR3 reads CASSSTAGNTEAFF. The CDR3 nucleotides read TGTGCCAGCAGCTCAACGGCAGGAAACACTGAAGCTTTCTTT.

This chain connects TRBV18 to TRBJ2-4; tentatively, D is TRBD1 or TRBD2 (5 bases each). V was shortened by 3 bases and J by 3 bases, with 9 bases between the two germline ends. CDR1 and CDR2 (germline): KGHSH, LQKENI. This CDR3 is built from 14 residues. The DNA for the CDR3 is TGTGCCAGCTCACCTGGGGACGTCAAAAACATTCAGTACTTC. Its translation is CASSPGDVKNIQYF. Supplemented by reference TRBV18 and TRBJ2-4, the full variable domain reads NAGVMQNPRHLVRRRGQEARLRCSPMKGHSHVYWYRQLPEEGLKFMVYLQKENIIDESGMPKERFSAEFPKEGPSILRIQQVVRGDSAAYFCASSPGDVKNIQYFGAGTRLSVL.

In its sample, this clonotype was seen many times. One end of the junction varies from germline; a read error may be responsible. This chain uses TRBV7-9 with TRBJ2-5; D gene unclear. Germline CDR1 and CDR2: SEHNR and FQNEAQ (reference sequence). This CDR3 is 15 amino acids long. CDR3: CASSLYVGLAETQYF. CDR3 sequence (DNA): TGTGCTAGCAGCTTATATGTGGGGTTGGCGGAGACCCAGTACTTC.

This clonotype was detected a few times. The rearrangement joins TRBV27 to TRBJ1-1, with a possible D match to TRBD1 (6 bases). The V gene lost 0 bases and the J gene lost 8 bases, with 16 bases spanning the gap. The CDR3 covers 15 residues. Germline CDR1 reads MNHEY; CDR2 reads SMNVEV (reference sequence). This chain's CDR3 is CASSLSYPGAVEAFF. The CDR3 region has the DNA TGTGCCAGCAGTTTATCGTATCCAGGGGCGGTGGAAGCTTTCTTT.

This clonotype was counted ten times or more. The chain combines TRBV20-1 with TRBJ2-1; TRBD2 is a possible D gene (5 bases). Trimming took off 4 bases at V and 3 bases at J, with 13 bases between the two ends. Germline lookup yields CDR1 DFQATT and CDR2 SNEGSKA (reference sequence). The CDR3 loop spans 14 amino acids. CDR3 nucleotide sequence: TGCAGTGCTACAGCGGCGATGCTCTACAATGAGCAGTTCTTC. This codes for CSATAAMLYNEQFF.

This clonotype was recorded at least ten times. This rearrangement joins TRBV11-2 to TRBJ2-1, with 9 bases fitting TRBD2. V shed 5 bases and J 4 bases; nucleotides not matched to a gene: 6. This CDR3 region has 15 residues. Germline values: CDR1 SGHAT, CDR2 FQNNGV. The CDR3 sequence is CASSPRAGGYNEQFF. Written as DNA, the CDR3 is TGTGCCAGCAGCCCAAGAGCGGGAGGATACAATGAGCAGTTCTTC.

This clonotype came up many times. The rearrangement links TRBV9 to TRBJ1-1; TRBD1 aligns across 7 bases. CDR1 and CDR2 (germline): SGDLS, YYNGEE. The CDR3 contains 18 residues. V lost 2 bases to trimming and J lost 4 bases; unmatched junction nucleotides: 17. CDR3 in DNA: TGTGCCAGCAGCGTGGAGTTAGGACAGGCCCCGGGGGGCACTGAAGCTTTCTTT. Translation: CASSVELGQAPGGTEAFF.

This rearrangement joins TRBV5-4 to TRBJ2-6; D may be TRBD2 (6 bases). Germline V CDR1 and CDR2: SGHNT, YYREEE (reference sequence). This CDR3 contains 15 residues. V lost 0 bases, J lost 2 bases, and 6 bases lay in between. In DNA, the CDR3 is TGTGCCAGCAGCTTGGAGCGGGCTGGGGCCAACGTCCTGACTTTC. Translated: CASSLERAGANVLTF.

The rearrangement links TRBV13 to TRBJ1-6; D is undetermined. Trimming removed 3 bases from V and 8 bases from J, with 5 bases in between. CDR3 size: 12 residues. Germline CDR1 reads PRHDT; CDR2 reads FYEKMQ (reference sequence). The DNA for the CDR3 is TGTGCCAGCAGCTTTCTGGATTCACCCCTCCACTTT. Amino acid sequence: CASSFLDSPLHF.

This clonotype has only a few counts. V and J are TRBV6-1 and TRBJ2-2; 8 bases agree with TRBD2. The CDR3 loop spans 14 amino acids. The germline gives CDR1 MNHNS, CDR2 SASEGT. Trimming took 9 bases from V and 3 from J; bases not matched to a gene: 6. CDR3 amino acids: CASNSGTYTGELFF. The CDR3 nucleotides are TGTGCCAGTAATAGCGGGACCTACACCGGGGAGCTGTTTTTT.

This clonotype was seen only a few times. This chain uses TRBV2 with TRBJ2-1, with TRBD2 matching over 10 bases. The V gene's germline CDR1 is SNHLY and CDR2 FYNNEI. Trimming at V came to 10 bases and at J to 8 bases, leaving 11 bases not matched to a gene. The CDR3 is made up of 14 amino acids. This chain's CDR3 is CATALAGARDEQFF. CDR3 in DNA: TGTGCCACCGCGCTAGCGGGGGCCCGTGATGAGCAGTTCTTC.

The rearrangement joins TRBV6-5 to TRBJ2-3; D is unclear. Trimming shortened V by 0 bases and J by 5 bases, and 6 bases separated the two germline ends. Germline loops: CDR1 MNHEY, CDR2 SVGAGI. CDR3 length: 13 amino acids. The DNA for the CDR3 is TGTGCCAGCAGTTACTCGTTCAGAGATACGCAGTATTTT. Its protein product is CASSYSFRDTQYF.

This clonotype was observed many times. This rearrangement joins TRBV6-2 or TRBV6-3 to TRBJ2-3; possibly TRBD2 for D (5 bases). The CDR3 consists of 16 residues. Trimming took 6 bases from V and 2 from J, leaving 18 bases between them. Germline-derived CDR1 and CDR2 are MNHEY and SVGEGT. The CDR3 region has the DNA TGTGCCAGCAGCCTCCTCGGCCCGGGAAACACAGATACGCAGTATTTT. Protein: CASSLLGPGNTDTQYF.

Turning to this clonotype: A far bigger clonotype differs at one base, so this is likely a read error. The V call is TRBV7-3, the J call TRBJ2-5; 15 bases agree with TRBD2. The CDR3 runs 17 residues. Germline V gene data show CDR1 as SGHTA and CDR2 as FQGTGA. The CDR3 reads CASSPGLAGGSIETQHF. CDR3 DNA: TGTGCCAGCAGCCCCGGACTAGCGGGGGGGAGTATTGAGACCCAGCACTTC.

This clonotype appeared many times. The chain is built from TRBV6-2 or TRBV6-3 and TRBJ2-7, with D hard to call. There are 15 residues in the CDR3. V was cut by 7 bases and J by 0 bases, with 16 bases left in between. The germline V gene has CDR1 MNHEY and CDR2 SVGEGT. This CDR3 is CASINYRRNSYEQYF. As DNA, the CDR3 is TGTGCCAGCATCAACTACAGACGGAACTCCTACGAGCAGTACTTC.

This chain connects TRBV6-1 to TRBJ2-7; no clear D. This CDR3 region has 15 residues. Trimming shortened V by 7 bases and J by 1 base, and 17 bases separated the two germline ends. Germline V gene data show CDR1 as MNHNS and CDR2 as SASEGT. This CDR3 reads CASTPQVVPSYEQYF. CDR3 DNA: TGTGCCAGCACCCCTCAGGTGGTACCGTCCTACGAGCAGTACTTC.

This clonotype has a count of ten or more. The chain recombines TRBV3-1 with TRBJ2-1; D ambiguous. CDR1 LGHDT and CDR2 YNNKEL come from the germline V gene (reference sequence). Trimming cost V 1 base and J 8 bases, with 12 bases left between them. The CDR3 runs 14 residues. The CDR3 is CASSQGATPHEQFF. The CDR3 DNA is TGTGCCAGCAGCCAAGGAGCGACACCCCATGAGCAGTTCTTC.

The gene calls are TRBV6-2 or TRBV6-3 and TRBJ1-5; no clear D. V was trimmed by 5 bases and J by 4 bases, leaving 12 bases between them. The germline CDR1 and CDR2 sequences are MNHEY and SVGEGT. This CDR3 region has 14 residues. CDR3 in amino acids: CASSDGKLNQPQHF. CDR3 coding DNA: TGTGCCAGCAGTGACGGGAAGCTTAATCAGCCCCAGCATTTT.

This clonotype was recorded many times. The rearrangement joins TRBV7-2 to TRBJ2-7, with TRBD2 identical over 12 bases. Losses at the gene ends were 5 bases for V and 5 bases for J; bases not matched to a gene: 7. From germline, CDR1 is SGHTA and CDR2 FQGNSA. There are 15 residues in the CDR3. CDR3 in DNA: TGTGCCAGCAGCGTACGACTAGCGGGAGCCCACGAGCAGTACTTC. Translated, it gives CASSVRLAGAHEQYF.

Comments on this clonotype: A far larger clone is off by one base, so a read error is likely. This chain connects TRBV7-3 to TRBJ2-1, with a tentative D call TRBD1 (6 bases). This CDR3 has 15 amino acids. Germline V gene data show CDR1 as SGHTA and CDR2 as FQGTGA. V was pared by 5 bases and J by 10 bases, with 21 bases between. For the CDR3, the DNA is TGTGCCAGCAGCCCGGAGTCAGGGGCCTCCTACGAGCAGTTCTTC. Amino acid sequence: CASSPESGASYEQFF. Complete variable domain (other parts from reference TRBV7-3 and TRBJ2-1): GAGVSQTPSNKVTEKGKYVELRCDPISGHTALYWYRQSLGQGPEFLIYFQGTGAADDSGLPNDRFFAVRPEGSVSTLKIQRTERGDSAVYLCASSPESGASYEQFFGPGTRLTVL.